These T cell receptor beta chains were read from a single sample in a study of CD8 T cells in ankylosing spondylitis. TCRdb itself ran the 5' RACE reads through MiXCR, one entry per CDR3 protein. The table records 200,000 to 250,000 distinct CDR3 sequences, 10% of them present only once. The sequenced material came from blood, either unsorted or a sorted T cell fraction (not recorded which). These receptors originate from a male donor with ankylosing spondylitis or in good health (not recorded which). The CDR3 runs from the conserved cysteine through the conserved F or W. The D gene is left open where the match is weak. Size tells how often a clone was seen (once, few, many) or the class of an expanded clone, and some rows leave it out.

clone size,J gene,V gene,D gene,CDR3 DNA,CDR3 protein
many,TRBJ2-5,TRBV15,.,TGTGCCACCAGCAGATCACGGCAAGGGACCCAGTACTTC,CATSRSRQGTQYF
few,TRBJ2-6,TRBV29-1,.,TGCAGCGTTGAAGATCTGGCAGGGCAAGGCTCTGGGGCCAACGTCCTGACTTTC,CSVEDLAGQGSGANVLTF
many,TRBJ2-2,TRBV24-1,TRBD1,TGTGCCACCAGTGTCGGGACAGAGGGATGGAACACCGGGGAGCTGTTTTTT,CATSVGTEGWNTGELFF
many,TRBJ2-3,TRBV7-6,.,TGTGCCAGCAGCTTTATGCGGGGAAGCACAGATACGCAGTATTTT,CASSFMRGSTDTQYF
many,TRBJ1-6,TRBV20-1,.,TGCAGTGCTACGGGAGGGGATTATAATTCACCCCTCCACTTT,CSATGGDYNSPLHF
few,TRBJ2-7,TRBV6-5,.,TGTGCCAGCAGTTACTCATCGCAGGGGTTCTACGAGCAGTACTTC,CASSYSSQGFYEQYF
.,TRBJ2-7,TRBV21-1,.,TGTGCCAGCAGCAGATTGCCAAGGGCGTATTACGAGCAGTACTTC,CASSRLPRAYYEQYF
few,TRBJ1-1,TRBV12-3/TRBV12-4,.,TGTGCCAGCAGTCAACGGGGCGGGGGCAACACTGAAGCTTTCTTT,CASSQRGGGNTEAFF
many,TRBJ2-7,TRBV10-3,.,TGTGCCATCAGGCCAGAGGGACCGAGCTCCTACGAGCAGTACTTC,CAIRPEGPSSYEQYF
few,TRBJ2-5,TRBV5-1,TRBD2,TGCGCCGGATCCCGCGGGACTAGCGGGGAGTTCCAAGAGACCCAGTACTTC,CAGSRGTSGEFQETQYF
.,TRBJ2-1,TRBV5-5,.,TGTGCCAGCAGCTTGGATGGGGGTAGCGCCAATGAGCAGTTCTTC,CASSLDGGSANEQFF
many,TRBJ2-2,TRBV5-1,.,TGCGCCAGCAGCTTTGTCCAGTCGAATACCGGGGAGCTGTTTTTT,CASSFVQSNTGELFF
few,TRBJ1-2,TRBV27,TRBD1,TGTGCCAGCAGCCAAACCGGGACAGTTTTTCTCGGCTACACCTTC,CASSQTGTVFLGYTF
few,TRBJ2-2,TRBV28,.,TGTGCCAGCACCGGTGTAGGCACCGGGGAGCTGTTTTTT,CASTGVGTGELFF
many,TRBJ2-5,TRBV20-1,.,TGCAGTGCTAGATCCGTGCTCCCGGGGCAAGAGACCCAGTACTTC,CSARSVLPGQETQYF
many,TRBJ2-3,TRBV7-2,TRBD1,TGTGCCAGCAGCCCTCGACAGGGGAATTGGGATACGCAGTATTTT,CASSPRQGNWDTQYF
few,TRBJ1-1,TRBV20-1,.,TGCAGTGCCCTCGGCCTGGCGAACACTGAAGCTTTCTTT,CSALGLANTEAFF
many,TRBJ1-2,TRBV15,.,TGTGCCACCAGCAGAGATATTGAACAGTCCCTCTATGGCTACACCTTC,CATSRDIEQSLYGYTF
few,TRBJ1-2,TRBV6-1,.,TGTGCCAGCAGTGAAGTAGCCAGGACACTGGATGGCTACACCTTC,CASSEVARTLDGYTF
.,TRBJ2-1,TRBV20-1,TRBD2,TGCAGTGCTAGAGATCCCGGGACTAGCGGGGGGTACCCCTACAATGAGCAGTTCTTC,CSARDPGTSGGYPYNEQFF
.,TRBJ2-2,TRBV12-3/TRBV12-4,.,TGTGCCAGCTGCGGGCGTGGATTTCGCACCGGGGAGCTGTTTTTT,CASCGRGFRTGELFF
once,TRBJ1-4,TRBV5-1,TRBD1,TGCGCCAGCAGCCCGGGGACAGAGGGACAAAAACTGTTTTTT,CASSPGTEGQKLFF
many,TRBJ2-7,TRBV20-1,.,TGCAGTGCTAGGGACCACAGGATTTACGAGCAGTACTTC,CSARDHRIYEQYF
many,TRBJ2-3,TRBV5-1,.,TGCGCCAGCAGCTTGGCGACTAGGGCAGATACGCAGTATTTT,CASSLATRADTQYF
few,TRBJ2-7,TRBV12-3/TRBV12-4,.,TGTGCCAGCAGCCGACCGACCGAAGCGCTAGAGCAGTACTTC,CASSRPTEALEQYF
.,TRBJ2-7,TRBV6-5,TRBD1,TGTGCCAGCAGTTACAGGACAGGGGCCTACGAGCAGTACTTC,CASSYRTGAYEQYF
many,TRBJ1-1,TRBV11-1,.,TGTGCCAGCAGCTTAGTAGGAGGTGGCAGGGGTTTGAACACTGAAGCTTTCTTT,CASSLVGGGRGLNTEAFF
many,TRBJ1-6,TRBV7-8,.,TGTGCCAGCAGCTTAGTAGTCAGGGACTATTCACCCCTCCACTTT,CASSLVVRDYSPLHF
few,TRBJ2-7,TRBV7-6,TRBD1,TGTGCCAGCAGCTTAGGGCACGGACAGGGTTGGGAGCAGTACTTC,CASSLGHGQGWEQYF
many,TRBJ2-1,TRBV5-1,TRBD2,TGCGCCAGCAGCCCAGCGGGGGGGCCTAACAATGAGCAGTTCTTC,CASSPAGGPNNEQFF
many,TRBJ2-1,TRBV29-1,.,TGCAGCGTTGAGCGGGCCGAGCAGTTCTTC,CSVERAEQFF
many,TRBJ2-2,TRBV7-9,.,TGTGCCAGCAGAGTGGGTCAGACCGGGGAGCTGTTTTTT,CASRVGQTGELFF
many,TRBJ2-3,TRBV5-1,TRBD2,TGCGCCAGCCAAACTAGCGGGGGGATCACAGATACGCAGTATTTT,CASQTSGGITDTQYF
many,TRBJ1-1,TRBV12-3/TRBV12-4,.,TGTGCCAGCAGTTCACCCGACAGGAGGAACACTGAAGCTTTCTTT,CASSSPDRRNTEAFF
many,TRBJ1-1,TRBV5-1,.,TGCGCCAGCAGCCCCGGACAGAAGACTGAAGCTTTCTTT,CASSPGQKTEAFF
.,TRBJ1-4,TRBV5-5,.,TGTGCCAGCAGCTCAGGGCACAGAAGGGAAAAACTGTTTTTT,CASSSGHRREKLFF
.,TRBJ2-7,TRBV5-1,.,TGCGCCAGCAGCTTGATACGAGGGGGGGTCTACGAGCAGTACTTC,CASSLIRGGVYEQYF